This T cell receptor (beta chain) stems from a study of T cells in Graves' hyperthyroidism and ophthalmopathy. This clonotype was detected only a few times. What it binds is unknown. It was RNA transcripts that yielded the amplified TCR beta CDR3 regions. The TCR CDR3 first-round RT-PCR relied on the HTBI primer set. In TCRdb, the multiplex PCR reads were re-called with MiXCR into one record per CDR3 protein. The sample shows roughly 400,000 distinct CDR3 sequences, 15% to 18% of them seen only once. Trimming took 6 bases from V and 4 from J, leaving 16 bases between them. Germline lookup yields CDR1 SGHRS and CDR2 YFSETQ. This CDR3 has 14 amino acids. Study-wide points: Blood also held most thyroid clonotypes expanded beyond 0.001. For ophthalmopathy, model prediction preceded onset by a median around 7 months.

The specimen was blood. This receptor was identified in a woman in her late teens or twenties with Graves' hyperthyroidism that later progressed to Graves' ophthalmopathy. The chain recombines TRBV5-1 with TRBJ1-1, with D unclear. The CDR3 loop reads CASTQGRVLTEAFF. In DNA form, the CDR3 reads TGCGCCAGCACCCAAGGTCGGGTCCTCACTGAAGCTTTCTTT. The variable domain in full, with the rest retrieved from reference TRBV5-1 and TRBJ1-1, is KAGVTQTPRYLIKTRGQQVTLSCSPISGHRSVSWYQQTPGQGLQFLFEYFSETQRNKGNFPGRFSGRQFSNSRSEMNVSTLELGDSALYLCASTQGRVLTEAFFGQGTRLTVV.